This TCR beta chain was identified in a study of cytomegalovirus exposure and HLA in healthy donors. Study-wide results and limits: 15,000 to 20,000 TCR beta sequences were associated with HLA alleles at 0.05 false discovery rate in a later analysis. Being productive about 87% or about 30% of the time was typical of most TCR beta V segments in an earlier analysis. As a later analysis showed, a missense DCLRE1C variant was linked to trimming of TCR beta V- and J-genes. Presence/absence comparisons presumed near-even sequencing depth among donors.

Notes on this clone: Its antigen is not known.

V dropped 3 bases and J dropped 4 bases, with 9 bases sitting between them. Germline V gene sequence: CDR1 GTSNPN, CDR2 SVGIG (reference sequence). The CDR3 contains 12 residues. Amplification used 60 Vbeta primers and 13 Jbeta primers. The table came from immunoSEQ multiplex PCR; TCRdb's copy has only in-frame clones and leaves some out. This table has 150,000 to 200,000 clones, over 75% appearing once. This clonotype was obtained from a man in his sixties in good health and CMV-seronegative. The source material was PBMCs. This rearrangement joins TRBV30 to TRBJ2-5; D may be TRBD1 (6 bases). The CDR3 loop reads CAWRQGPETQYF. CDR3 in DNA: TGTGCCTGGAGACAGGGTCCAGAGACCCAGTACTTC.